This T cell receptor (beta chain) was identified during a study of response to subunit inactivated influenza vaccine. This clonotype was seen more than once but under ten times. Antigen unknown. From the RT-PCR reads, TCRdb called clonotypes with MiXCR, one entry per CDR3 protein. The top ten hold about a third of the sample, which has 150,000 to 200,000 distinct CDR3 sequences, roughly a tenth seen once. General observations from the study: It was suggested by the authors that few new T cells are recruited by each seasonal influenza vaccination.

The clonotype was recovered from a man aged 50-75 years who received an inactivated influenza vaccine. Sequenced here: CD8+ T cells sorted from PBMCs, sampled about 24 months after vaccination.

CDR3 coding DNA: TGTGCCAGCAACCTTGTGGAGACCCAGTACTTC. Translated: CASNLVETQYF. The chain has TRBV7-9 and TRBJ2-5; D not certain. V was shortened by 7 bases and J by 5 bases, with 8 bases between the two germline ends. The germline V gene encodes CDR1 SEHNR and CDR2 FQNEAQ (reference sequence). The CDR3 covers 11 residues.